A single sample gave rise to the 6 T cell receptor beta chains below, sequenced in a study of graft-versus-host responses after intestinal transplantation. These TCRs' antigens remain unknown. Profiling relied on immunoSEQ multiplex PCR, and the TCRdb table lists in-frame clones only, not all of them. The sample shows approximately 80,000 clones, 70% to 90% of them seen only once. This specimen was unstimulated CD4+ T cells sorted from spleen or lymph node cells, taken before intestinal transplant. The receptor source for this set is a human donor who received an intestinal transplant.

This chain uses TRBV11-2 with TRBJ2-5; 7 bases are shared with TRBD2. The ends lost 5 bases at V and 1 base at J; junction bases unmatched: 7. Germline CDR1 SGHAT, CDR2 FQNNGV. This CDR3 is built from 15 residues. The CDR3 here is CASSPRLASQETQYF. The CDR3 DNA reads TGTGCCAGCAGCCCAAGACTAGCTTCCCAAGAGACCCAGTACTTC.

The rearrangement joins TRBV5-6 to TRBJ2-7; D unresolved. Germline-derived CDR1 and CDR2 are SGHDT and YYEEEE. V shed 2 bases and J shed 2 bases, with 11 bases lying between them. The CDR3 extends over 14 amino acids. CDR3 protein: CASSFRSRAYEQYF. CDR3 nucleotide sequence: TGTGCCAGCAGCTTTAGGAGTCGGGCCTACGAGCAGTACTTC.

The V and J genes are TRBV30 and TRBJ1-6, with 7 bases aligning to TRBD1. V lost 0 bases to trimming and J lost 11 bases; unmatched junction nucleotides: 10. The germline V gene encodes CDR1 GTSNPN and CDR2 SVGIG (reference sequence). This CDR3 is 15 amino acids long. This CDR3 is CAWSVANRGSPPLHF. CDR3 sequence (DNA): TGTGCCTGGAGTGTAGCGAACAGGGGCTCGCCACCCCTCCACTTT.

The chain joins TRBV28 to TRBJ2-2; a weak D match, TRBD1 (6 bases). The germline V gene encodes CDR1 MDHEN and CDR2 SYDVKM. The V end was cut by 9 bases, the J end by 6 bases, with 14 bases between. The CDR3 is 13 amino acids. The CDR3: CASSDSKSGELFF. The DNA of the CDR3 is TGTGCCAGTTCGGACAGCAAGTCCGGGGAGCTGTTTTTT. The full variable domain, its missing parts supplied by reference TRBV28 and TRBJ2-2, is DVKVTQSSRYLVKRTGEKVFLECVQDMDHENMFWYRQDPGLGLRLIYFSYDVKMKEKGDIPEGYSVSREKKERFSLILESASTNQTSMYLCASSDSKSGELFFGEGSRLTVL.

In this sample, this clone turned up a few times. This chain links TRBV10-3 with TRBJ2-2; a possible D gene is TRBD1 (5 bases). The V gene lost 7 bases and the J gene lost 4 bases, with 16 bases spanning the gap. Looked up from germline, CDR1 is ENHRY and CDR2 is SYGVKD. The CDR3 extends over 15 amino acids. The DNA of the CDR3 is TGTGCCATCAAGGAAGATGGTAGGGGCACCGGGGAGCTGTTTTTT. This gives the protein CAIKEDGRGTGELFF.

The chain recombines TRBV5-4 with TRBJ2-5, with 7 bases that match TRBD2. Trimming at V came to 4 bases and at J to 5 bases, leaving 11 bases not matched to a gene. The CDR3 runs to 15 residues. The germline V gene has CDR1 SGHNT and CDR2 YYREEE (reference sequence). DNA of the CDR3: TGTGCCAGCAGCCAGGATCGGGGGGAGGGGGAGACCCAGTACTTC. Residues: CASSQDRGEGETQYF.